The 17 T cell receptor beta chains below come from one sample, sequenced in a study of blood T cell repertoires in COVID-19 (dated by TCRdb to the early 2020s). The library was obtained by the immunoSEQ multiplex PCR assay. TCRdb carries this immuneACCESS record with in-frame sequences only. Its versions omit some clonotypes, under half of them owing to an unresolved V gene in the studies checked, with the rest unexplained. The sample table contains over 200,000 clones; only one count was recorded for approximately 87% of them. The ten largest clones capture approximately 6.2% of the sample. Sequencing was performed on peripheral blood. The receptors originated from a man aged 60 to 69 who had recovered from COVID-19.

This chain connects TRBV18 to TRBJ1-4; possible D gene TRBD1, 5 bases. V gave up 2 bases and J gave up 5 bases, with 12 bases separating them. Germline CDR1 is KGHSH and CDR2 is LQKENI. CDR3 length: 15 residues. The CDR3 loop is CASSPVLGRNEKLFF. The CDR3 DNA reads as TGTGCCAGCTCACCAGTGCTGGGGCGGAATGAAAAACTGTTTTTT.

The CDR3 DNA is TGTGCCAGCAGCTCCCCGACCGAGGACGGAGGTGAAAAACTGTTTTTT. It encodes CASSSPTEDGGEKLFF. This chain links TRBV11-2 with TRBJ1-4; D is undetermined. The V gene's germline CDR1 is SGHAT and CDR2 FQNNGV. The CDR3 contains 16 residues. Trimming took 4 bases from V and 7 from J, leaving 19 bases between them.

The rearrangement uses TRBV2 and TRBJ1-6; the match to TRBD1 covers 7 bases. The CDR3 runs 12 residues. Looked up from germline, CDR1 is SNHLY and CDR2 is FYNNEI. V dropped 4 bases and J dropped 14; count of bases not matched to a gene: 5. In DNA, the CDR3 is TGTGCCAGCAGTGGACAGGGTACAGCCCTCCACTTT. Its protein is CASSGQGTALHF. Full variable domain (missing parts from reference TRBV2 and TRBJ1-6): EPEVTQTPSHQVTQMGQEVILRCVPISNHLYFYWYRQILGQKVEFLVSFYNNEISEKSEIFDDQFSVERPDGSNFTLKIRSTKLEDSAMYFCASSGQGTALHFGNGTRLTVT.

A few counts support this clone. V gene TRBV6-5 combines with J gene TRBJ1-2; D might be TRBD1 (5 bases). CDR1 and CDR2 (germline): MNHEY, SVGAGI. The CDR3 covers 15 residues. V was clipped by 6 bases and J by 0 bases, with 14 bases between them. CDR3 protein: CASRNRQTTNYGYTF. CDR3 DNA sequence: TGTGCCAGCAGGAATCGACAGACAACTAACTATGGCTACACCTTC.

The chain has TRBV7-2 and TRBJ1-1; no reliable D call. This CDR3 region has 14 residues. Trimming left V 5 bases short and J 1 base short, with 11 bases between. Germline V gene data show CDR1 as SGHTA and CDR2 as FQGNSA. Here the CDR3 reads CASSPWRRNTEAFF. In DNA form, the CDR3 reads TGTGCCAGCAGCCCTTGGCGGAGGAACACTGAAGCTTTCTTT.

The J gene is TRBJ1-4, the V gene TRBV6-6, with D tentatively TRBD1 (6 bases). Germline V CDR1 and CDR2: MNHNY, SVGAGI (reference sequence). The V end was cut by 6 bases, the J end by 6 bases, with 17 bases between. The CDR3 length is 15 residues. CDR3 sequence reads: CASSGRGAADEKLFF. CDR3 bases: TGTGCCAGCAGCGGCCGGGGGGCCGCGGATGAAAAACTGTTTTTT.

V usage is TRBV28 and J usage is TRBJ2-7; D unresolved. This CDR3 region has 12 residues. Germline V CDR1 and CDR2: MDHEN, SYDVKM. Trimming stripped 10 bases from V and 6 bases from J, with 16 bases between. In DNA, the CDR3 is TGTGCCAACCAATCATGGGCCCCCGAGCAGTACTTC. This encodes CANQSWAPEQYF. Together with reference TRBV28 and TRBJ2-7, the CDR3 gives the full variable domain: DVKVTQSSRYLVKRTGEKVFLECVQDMDHENMFWYRQDPGLGLRLIYFSYDVKMKEKGDIPEGYSVSREKKERFSLILESASTNQTSMYLCANQSWAPEQYFGPGTRLTVT.

The CDR3 region has the DNA TGTGCCAGCAGTCGTATAGCGGGAGCTCAGTACGAGCAGTACTTC. Protein sequence: CASSRIAGAQYEQYF. V is TRBV28 and J is TRBJ2-7; TRBD2 matches at 9 bases. Germline V gives CDR1 MDHEN, CDR2 SYDVKM. V shed 5 bases, J shed 4 bases, and the junction held 9 bases outside the gene matches. This CDR3 comprises 15 residues.

The chain couples TRBV5-1 to TRBJ1-2, with 8 bases identical to TRBD1. The germline CDR1 and CDR2 sequences are SGHRS and YFSETQ. Trimming cost V 0 bases and J 4 bases; bases outside gene matches: 5. The length of the CDR3 is 15 residues. The CDR3: CASSLETTGVYGYTF. DNA of the CDR3: TGCGCCAGCAGCTTGGAGACGACAGGGGTCTATGGCTACACCTTC.

The CDR3 spells CASSPRTGGNSPLHF. CDR3 in DNA: TGTGCCAGCAGCCCTCGGACAGGGGGTAATTCACCCCTCCACTTT. The V and J genes are TRBV7-2 and TRBJ1-6; 10 bases are shared with TRBD1. J gave up 6 bases and V 5 bases, and 4 bases lay outside the gene matches. Germline loops: CDR1 SGHTA, CDR2 FQGNSA. This CDR3 spans 15 amino acids.

The chain's CDR3 is CASSVGQVGEKLFF. DNA of the CDR3: TGTGCCAGTAGTGTCGGACAGGTGGGCGAAAAACTGTTTTTT. The chain links TRBV19 to TRBJ1-4; 7 bases are shared with TRBD1. Germline V lookup: CDR1 LNHDA, CDR2 SQIVND (reference sequence). The CDR3 consists of 14 residues. Trimming took 5 bases from V and 8 from J; bases not matched to a gene: 8.

This sequence joins TRBV14 and TRBJ2-2; the match to TRBD2 covers 8 bases. The V gene's germline CDR1 is SGHDN and CDR2 FVKESK. V shed 0 bases, J shed 4 bases, and the junction held 7 bases outside the gene matches. This CDR3 contains 17 residues. Here the CDR3 reads CASSQDLAGSLTGELFF. CDR3 coding DNA: TGTGCCAGCAGCCAAGATCTAGCGGGCTCCCTCACCGGGGAGCTGTTTTTT.

In this sample, this clone turned up a few times. This rearrangement joins TRBV29-1 to TRBJ1-1; D might be TRBD1 (5 bases). This CDR3 region has 13 residues. Germline CDR1 and CDR2: SQVTM and ANQGSEA. V dropped 5 bases and J dropped 3 bases, with 13 bases sitting between them. The CDR3 region has the DNA TGCAGCGTTAGGGGCAGGGTCCACACTGAAGCTTTCTTT. Its protein is CSVRGRVHTEAFF. Using reference TRBV29-1 and TRBJ1-1 for the parts outside the CDR3, the full variable domain is SAVISQKPSRDICQRGTSLTIQCQVDSQVTMMFWYRQQPGQSLTLIATANQGSEATYESGFVIDKFPISRPNLTFSTLTVSNMSPEDSSIYLCSVRGRVHTEAFFGQGTRLTVV.

V usage is TRBV5-8 and J usage is TRBJ1-1, with D possibly matching TRBD1 (6 bases). There are 14 residues in the CDR3. CDR1 is SGHTS, CDR2 YDEGEE, per germline. The V end was cut by 4 bases, the J end by 1 base, with 11 bases between. The CDR3 loop is CASSTGIRNTEAFF. CDR3 sequence (DNA): TGTGCCAGCAGCACAGGGATTAGGAACACTGAAGCTTTCTTT.

This rearrangement joins TRBV27 to TRBJ2-7; the D gene is possibly TRBD2 (5 bases). Germline CDR1 and CDR2: MNHEY and SMNVEV (reference sequence). CDR3 length equals 13 residues. Trimming shortened V by 6 bases and J by 2 bases, and 11 bases separated the two germline ends. CDR3 loop: CASRKSGTYEQYF. In DNA, the CDR3 is TGTGCCAGCAGAAAATCGGGAACCTACGAGCAGTACTTC.

The chain is built from TRBV5-4 and TRBJ2-1, with 12 bases fitting TRBD2. Looked up from germline, CDR1 is SGHNT and CDR2 is YYREEE (reference sequence). CDR3 length: 15 residues. V lost 1 base, J lost 9 bases, and 5 bases stayed unmatched. CDR3 in amino acids: CASSLQLAGGSEQFF. The CDR3 nucleotides are TGTGCCAGCAGCTTGCAACTAGCGGGAGGTAGTGAGCAGTTCTTC.

This sequence joins TRBV9 and TRBJ1-3, with D possibly matching TRBD1 (5 bases). The V gene's germline CDR1 is SGDLS and CDR2 YYNGEE. CDR3 length equals 16 residues. Trimming cost V 3 bases and J 0 bases, with 13 bases left between them. This CDR3 is CASSDPTQGSGNTIYF. The CDR3, as DNA: TGTGCCAGCAGCGACCCCACCCAGGGCTCTGGAAACACCATATATTTT.